This T cell receptor (beta chain) was obtained from a study of response to subunit inactivated influenza vaccine. TCRdb redid the calling of the RT-PCR reads with MiXCR, one entry per CDR3 protein. The table includes a few hundred thousand distinct CDR3 sequences, approximately 10% detected once. Study-wide results and limits: The authors put forward the suggestion that each seasonal influenza vaccination may bring in only a limited number of new T cells.

Worth noting for this clonotype: Its antigen is unidentified.

CDR1 is ENHRY, CDR2 SYGVKD, per germline. The ends were cut back, 11 bases at V and 0 bases at J, with 9 bases in the middle. CDR3 length: 12 residues. This specimen was PBMCs from blood, taken about 40 days after vaccination. The chain is built from TRBV10-3 and TRBJ2-3; D is uncertain. This clonotype was sampled from a man aged 50 to 60 who received an inactivated influenza vaccine. The DNA for the CDR3 is TGTGCCTCTCAGATCAGCACAGATACGCAGTATTTT. Its translation: CASQISTDTQYF.